This T cell receptor (beta chain) derives from a study of cytomegalovirus exposure and HLA in healthy donors. Primers for the PCR totalled 60 Vbeta and 13 Jbeta. Profiled with immunoSEQ multiplex PCR; TCRdb holds only in-frame clones, not every one. The table lists some 140,000 clones, 60% to 85% of them singletons, with roughly 1.8% in the top ten. Germline CDR1 reads GTSNPN; CDR2 reads SVGIG (reference sequence). The CDR3 is made up of 13 amino acids. Trimming removed 5 bases from V and 10 bases from J; junction bases left unmatched: 8. The receptor comes from a female donor in good health and CMV-seropositive. Sequencing used PBMCs. The chain has TRBV30 and TRBJ1-6; 7 positions agree with TRBD1. In DNA form, the CDR3 reads TGTGCCTGGGGACGACAGGGTCGATCACCCCTCCACTTT. It encodes CAWGRQGRSPLHF. The entire variable domain, with the rest obtained from reference TRBV30 and TRBJ1-6, is as follows: SQTIHQWPATLVQPVGSPLSLECTVEGTSNPNLYWYRQAAGRGLQLLFYSVGIGQISSEVPQNLSASRPQDRQFILSSKKLLLSDSGFYLCAWGRQGRSPLHFGNGTRLTVT.